The 27 T cell receptor beta chains reported below all come from one sample, sequenced in a study of beta chain features in type 1 diabetes. Every isolated RNA sample was fully reverse transcribed, so sequencing captured expressed TCRB transcripts. Generated by immunoSEQ multiplex PCR, the TCRdb table keeps only in-frame clones and is missing some. This table has roughly 150,000 clones, about 9.4% appearing once. These TCRs' antigens remain unknown. General study points: TCRB CDR3s from Type 1 diabetes patients were moderately but significantly shorter in all four CD4+ subsets.

The sequenced sample consisted of central memory CD4+ T cells from blood. Every receptor here comes from a man younger than 45 with type 1 diabetes.

This chain joins TRBV7-9 and TRBJ1-3, with a weak D call TRBD1 (6 bases). V was shortened by 2 bases and J by 0 bases, with 8 bases between the two germline ends. CDR1 and CDR2 from the germline V gene are SEHNR and FQNEAQ (reference sequence). The CDR3 is 15 residues long. This chain's CDR3 is CASSLRQDSGNTIYF. In DNA, the CDR3 is TGTGCCAGCAGCTTACGACAGGACTCTGGAAACACCATATATTTT.

This clone was counted between two and nine times. This chain uses TRBV15 with TRBJ2-3; maybe TRBD2 (6 bases). Germline CDR1 is LNHNV and CDR2 is YYDKDF (reference sequence). Trimming left V 3 bases short and J 5 bases short, with 15 bases between. The CDR3 is made up of 15 amino acids. Written as DNA, the CDR3 is TGTGCCACCAGCAGTTGGGGGACTGGGGAAGATACGCAGTATTTT. As protein: CATSSWGTGEDTQYF.

This clone was seen only a few times. V usage is TRBV28 and J usage is TRBJ1-4; TRBD1 matches at 9 bases. J lost 5 bases, V lost 6 bases, and 7 bases had no gene match. The germline gives CDR1 MDHEN, CDR2 SYDVKM. This CDR3 is 15 amino acids long. CDR3 bases: TGTGCCAGCAGAACCTCCGGGACAGGGAATGAAAAACTGTTTTTT. The encoded protein is CASRTSGTGNEKLFF.

The chain couples TRBV5-1 to TRBJ2-5; D possibly corresponds to TRBD2 (5 bases). The better agreement between TRBJ2-7 and the DNA end casts doubt on the J call. CDR1 and CDR2 (germline): SGHRS, YFSETQ. The CDR3 loop spans 13 amino acids. The DNA of the CDR3 is TGCGCCAGCAGCTTGGGAGCGGCCTACGAGCAGTACTTC. As protein: CASSLGAAYEQYF.

The CDR3, as DNA: TGTGCCAGCAGCTCCAGACTAGCGGGAGAAGGGAGCCATGAGCAGTTCTTC. Translating it yields CASSSRLAGEGSHEQFF. The rearrangement joins TRBV7-3 to TRBJ2-1; TRBD2 matches 12 bases. There are 17 residues in the CDR3. The ends lost 4 bases at V and 8 bases at J; junction bases unmatched: 12. Germline assignment: CDR1 SGHTA and CDR2 FQGTGA.

The chain combines TRBV6-1 with TRBJ1-4; D not certain. From germline, CDR1 is MNHNS and CDR2 SASEGT. V lost 5 bases and J lost 7, with 14 bases in between. The CDR3 runs to 14 residues. The CDR3 nucleotides are TGTGCCAGCAGTAACCGGGCTAGCGGTGAAAAACTGTTTTTT. The encoded protein is CASSNRASGEKLFF.

This clone was observed a handful of times. V usage is TRBV29-1 and J usage is TRBJ2-3, with 7 bases matching TRBD1. Germline V lookup: CDR1 SQVTM, CDR2 ANQGSEA. There are 13 residues in the CDR3. The junction had 7 bases not matched to a gene; V was cut back by 5 bases and J by 5 bases. The CDR3 loop is CSVSTGVGDTQYF. In nucleotides, the CDR3 is TGCAGCGTTTCCACAGGGGTAGGAGATACGCAGTATTTT.

The CDR3 nucleotides read TGTGCCAGCCAGGACAACTACAATCAGCCCCAGCATTTT. Its translation: CASQDNYNQPQHF. This rearrangement joins TRBV18 to TRBJ1-5, with D perhaps TRBD1 (5 bases). With 8 bases removed from V and 3 bases from J, the gap between germline ends came to 11 bases. Germline V gene data show CDR1 as KGHSH and CDR2 as LQKENI. The CDR3 consists of 13 residues.

The V and J genes are TRBV6-6 and TRBJ2-6; a possible D gene is TRBD1 (5 bases). This CDR3 is 16 amino acids long. Trimming stripped 2 bases from V and 4 bases from J, with 12 bases between. Germline lookup yields CDR1 MNHNY and CDR2 SVGAGI (reference sequence). CDR3 bases: TGTGCCAGCAGTTACGCAAGGGGTGGCGGGGCCAACGTCCTGACTTTC. This gives the protein CASSYARGGGANVLTF.

This clone was detected only a few times. The genes are TRBV19 and TRBJ2-7, with 9 bases fitting TRBD2. The CDR3 consists of 15 residues. Trimming took 5 bases from V and 2 from J; bases not matched to a gene: 7. Per the germline V gene, CDR1 is LNHDA and CDR2 is SQIVND (reference sequence). Here the CDR3 DNA reads TGTGCCAGTAGTTCGACTAGCGGAGAGCCCTACGAGCAGTACTTC. Protein product: CASSSTSGEPYEQYF.

The chain links TRBV6-1 to TRBJ2-3, with a tentative D call TRBD1 (6 bases). CDR3 length: 15 residues. The germline V and J ends were trimmed by 6 bases and 3 bases, with 16 bases remaining between them. Germline V gene lookup returns CDR1 MNHNS and CDR2 SASEGT. Written as DNA, the CDR3 is TGTGCCAGCAGAGATACAGGGTTTGGTACAGATACGCAGTATTTT. It yields the protein CASRDTGFGTDTQYF.

This clone appeared a few times. The rearrangement joins TRBV20-1 to TRBJ2-7; D may be TRBD1 (5 bases). Per the germline V gene, CDR1 is DFQATT and CDR2 is SNEGSKA (reference sequence). The CDR3 length is 11 residues. Trimming stripped 7 bases from V and 4 bases from J, with 11 bases between. The CDR3 bases are TGCAGTGTGGGGCGGACATACGAGCAGTACTTC. Its translation: CSVGRTYEQYF.

The chain joins TRBV5-4 to TRBJ2-3; 12 bases map to TRBD2. The germline V gene has CDR1 SGHNT and CDR2 YYREEE (reference sequence). J was trimmed by 4 bases and V by 4 bases; bases with no gene match: 4. The length of the CDR3 is 15 residues. CDR3 protein: CASSRTSGKSDTQYF. The CDR3 DNA reads as TGTGCCAGCAGCAGGACTAGCGGGAAATCAGATACGCAGTATTTT.

This clone has a handful of counts. The chain recombines TRBV9 with TRBJ2-7; the D gene is possibly TRBD2 (9 bases). This CDR3 region has 16 residues. V was cut by 3 bases and J by 2 bases, with 18 bases left in between. Germline values: CDR1 SGDLS, CDR2 YYNGEE. The CDR3 DNA reads TGTGCCAGCAGCGCAGGGGGCGGGACTAGCACCTACGAGCAGTACTTC. This sequence encodes CASSAGGGTSTYEQYF.

This rearrangement joins TRBV28 to TRBJ2-7, with 7 bases aligning to TRBD1. Trimming removed 7 bases from V and 9 bases from J; junction bases left unmatched: 15. This CDR3 is 14 amino acids long. Germline loops: CDR1 MDHEN, CDR2 SYDVKM. The chain's CDR3 is CASKLTGAQGVQYF. In nucleotides, the CDR3 is TGTGCCAGCAAACTCACCGGGGCGCAGGGGGTGCAGTACTTC. The whole variable domain, filled in from reference TRBV28 and TRBJ2-7, reads DVKVTQSSRYLVKRTGEKVFLECVQDMDHENMFWYRQDPGLGLRLIYFSYDVKMKEKGDIPEGYSVSREKKERFSLILESASTNQTSMYLCASKLTGAQGVQYFGPGTRLTVT.

This clone was counted only a few times. J is TRBJ2-3 and V is TRBV7-2; 13 positions match TRBD2. V shed 5 bases, J shed 6 bases, and the junction held 5 bases outside the gene matches. CDR1 is SGHTA, CDR2 FQGNSA, per germline. The CDR3 is 15 residues long. Here the CDR3 DNA reads TGTGCCAGCAGCGGACTAGCGGGAGTATCTGATACGCAGTATTTT. It is translated as CASSGLAGVSDTQYF.

This chain joins TRBV7-3 and TRBJ2-1, with 12 bases fitting TRBD1. The V gene's germline CDR1 is SGHTA and CDR2 FQGTGA. The CDR3 covers 14 residues. Unmatched junction bases numbered 4, after V lost 3 bases and J lost 10 bases. CDR3 nucleotide sequence: TGTGCCAGCAGCTTGGGACAGGGGGCTGAAGAGCAGTTCTTC. This gives the protein CASSLGQGAEEQFF. The entire variable domain, with the rest obtained from reference TRBV7-3 and TRBJ2-1, is as follows: GAGVSQTPSNKVTEKGKYVELRCDPISGHTALYWYRQSLGQGPEFLIYFQGTGAADDSGLPNDRFFAVRPEGSVSTLKIQRTERGDSAVYLCASSLGQGAEEQFFGPGTRLTVL.

The chain has TRBV28 and TRBJ2-1, with D possibly being TRBD1 (6 bases). The CDR3 runs 13 residues. Per germline, CDR1 MDHEN and CDR2 SYDVKM. Between the trimmed V and J ends, which lost 2 bases and 7 bases, there was a span of 9 bases. CDR3 in DNA: TGTGCCAGCAGTTTACCGCAGGGGAATGAGCAGTTCTTC. Translating gives CASSLPQGNEQFF.

The CDR3 here is CASSPDLGGSGANVLTF. As DNA, the CDR3 is TGTGCCAGCAGCCCGGACCTCGGGGGATCTGGGGCCAACGTCCTGACTTTC. V gene TRBV7-8 combines with J gene TRBJ2-6; D is perhaps TRBD2 (6 bases). CDR1 is SGHVS and CDR2 is FQNEAQ in the germline V gene. The CDR3 contains 17 residues. Trimming shortened V by 5 bases and J by 1 base, and 15 bases separated the two germline ends.

The chain recombines TRBV7-8 with TRBJ2-3; maybe TRBD1 (5 bases). Trimming shortened V by 4 bases and J by 4 bases, and 9 bases separated the two germline ends. CDR1 and CDR2 (germline): SGHVS, FQNEAQ. The CDR3 covers 13 residues. The CDR3, as DNA: TGTGCCAGCAGCTATTTACAGGCAGATACGCAGTATTTT. It encodes CASSYLQADTQYF.

This clone was observed a few times. J is TRBJ1-1 and V is TRBV18; D perhaps matches TRBD1 (5 bases). V shed 2 bases and J shed 1 base, with 8 bases lying between them. Germline assignment: CDR1 KGHSH and CDR2 LQKENI. The CDR3 consists of 14 residues. DNA of the CDR3: TGTGCCAGCTCACCAGACAGCTCGAACACTGAAGCTTTCTTT. Its protein is CASSPDSSNTEAFF.

The chain employs TRBV27 and TRBJ2-7, with 7 bases aligning to TRBD1. Germline lookup yields CDR1 MNHEY and CDR2 SMNVEV (reference sequence). V shed 4 bases, J shed 1 base, and the junction held 4 bases outside the gene matches. This CDR3 is 14 amino acids long. The CDR3 DNA follows: TGTGCCAGCAGTTCGCCGGGACAGTCCTACGAGCAGTACTTC. Translation: CASSSPGQSYEQYF.

This clone has only a few counts. This sequence joins TRBV4-3 and TRBJ2-3; tentative D call: TRBD1 (5 bases). Germline V gives CDR1 LGHNA, CDR2 YSLEER. With 0 bases removed from V and 3 bases from J, the gap between germline ends came to 13 bases. The CDR3 length is 16 residues. The CDR3 is CASSQELGQGTDTQYF. The CDR3 DNA reads as TGCGCCAGCAGCCAAGAGTTAGGGCAGGGAACAGATACGCAGTATTTT.

This chain uses TRBV7-2 with TRBJ1-1, with D perhaps matching TRBD1 (6 bases). The V end lost 7 bases, the J end lost 7 bases, and 10 bases lay between the germline ends. The germline CDR1 and CDR2 sequences are SGHTA and FQGNSA. The CDR3 runs to 11 residues. CDR3 residues: CASTADSEAFF. DNA for the CDR3: TGTGCCAGCACCGCGGACAGTGAAGCTTTCTTT.

V and J are TRBV11-2 and TRBJ2-2; TRBD2 is a possible D gene (5 bases). Germline-derived CDR1 and CDR2 are SGHAT and FQNNGV. The CDR3 contains 16 residues. The V gene lost 5 bases and the J gene lost 6 bases, with 19 bases spanning the gap. Written as DNA, the CDR3 is TGTGCCAGCAGCCCGATCGCTAGCAGGCGCGCCGGGGAGCTGTTTTTT. It specifies CASSPIASRRAGELFF. Variable domain in full (rest from reference TRBV11-2 and TRBJ2-2): EAGVAQSPRYKIIEKRQSVAFWCNPISGHATLYWYQQILGQGPKLLIQFQNNGVVDDSQLPKDRFSAERLKGVDSTLKIQPAKLEDSAVYLCASSPIASRRAGELFFGEGSRLTVL.

This clone was counted a few times. The chain combines TRBV7-2 with TRBJ2-2; TRBD2 aligns across 7 bases. Germline CDR1 is SGHTA and CDR2 is FQGNSA. CDR3 length: 13 amino acids. With 8 bases clipped from V and 2 bases from J, the junction kept 2 bases outside the gene matches. The CDR3 DNA sequence: TGTGCCAGCGGAGCGGGAAACACCGGGGAGCTGTTTTTT. This encodes CASGAGNTGELFF.

This clone was counted ten times or more. This chain uses TRBV27 with TRBJ2-1, with TRBD2 identical over 10 bases. With 8 bases clipped from V and 3 bases from J, the junction kept 4 bases outside the gene matches. Germline CDR1 MNHEY, CDR2 SMNVEV (reference sequence). The CDR3 length is 14 residues. CDR3 coding DNA: TGTGCCAGCTCGGGACTAGCGATCTACAATGAGCAGTTCTTC. It is translated as CASSGLAIYNEQFF.